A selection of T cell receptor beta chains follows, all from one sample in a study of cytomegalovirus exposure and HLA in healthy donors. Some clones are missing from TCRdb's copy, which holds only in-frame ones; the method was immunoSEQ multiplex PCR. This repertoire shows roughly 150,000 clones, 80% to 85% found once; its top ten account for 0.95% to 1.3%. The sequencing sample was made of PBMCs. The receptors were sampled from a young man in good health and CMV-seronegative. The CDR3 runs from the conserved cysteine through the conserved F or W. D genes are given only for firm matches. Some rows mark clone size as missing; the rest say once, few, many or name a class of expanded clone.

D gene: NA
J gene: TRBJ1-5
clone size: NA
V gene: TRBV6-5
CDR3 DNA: TGTGCCAGCAGTTACCGGGCGGGAACCCAGCCCCAGCATTTT
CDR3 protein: CASSYRAGTQPQHF

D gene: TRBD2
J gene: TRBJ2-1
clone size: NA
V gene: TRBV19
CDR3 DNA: TGTGCCAGTAGTTCATCGATAGCGGGAGGACGCAATGAGCAGTTCTTC
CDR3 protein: CASSSSIAGGRNEQFF

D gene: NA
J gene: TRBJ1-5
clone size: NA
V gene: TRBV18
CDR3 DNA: TGTGCCAGCTCAATGCAGAGGGATTCAACATCGCCCCAGCATTTT
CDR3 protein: CASSMQRDSTSPQHF

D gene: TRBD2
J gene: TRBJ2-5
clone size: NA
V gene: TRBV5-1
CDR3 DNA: TGCGCCAGCAGCCCAAACCCGAGCGGGGGGCGACAAGAGACCCAGTACTTC
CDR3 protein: CASSPNPSGGRQETQYF

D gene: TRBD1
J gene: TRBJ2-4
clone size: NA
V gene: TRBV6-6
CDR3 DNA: TGTGCCAGCACCCACCTCGGGACAGGTGAAAACATTCAGTACTTC
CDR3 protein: CASTHLGTGENIQYF

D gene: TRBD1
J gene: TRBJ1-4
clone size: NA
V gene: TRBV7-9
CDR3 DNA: TGTGCCAGCAGCTTTTGGACAGGGGACGGTGAAAAACTGTTTTTT
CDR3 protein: CASSFWTGDGEKLFF

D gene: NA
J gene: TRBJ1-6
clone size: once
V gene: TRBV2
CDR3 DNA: TGTGCCAGCAGTGACAATTATAATTCACCCCTCCACTTT
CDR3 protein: CASSDNYNSPLHF

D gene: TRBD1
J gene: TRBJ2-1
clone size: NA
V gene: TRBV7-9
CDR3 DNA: TGTGCCAGCAGCGGGACAGGCTACAATGAGCAGTTCTTC
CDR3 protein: CASSGTGYNEQFF

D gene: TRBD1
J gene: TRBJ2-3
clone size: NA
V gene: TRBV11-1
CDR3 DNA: TGTGCCAGCAGCCTCGACAGGGAAGGGGGCACAGATACGCAGTATTTT
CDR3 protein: CASSLDREGGTDTQYF

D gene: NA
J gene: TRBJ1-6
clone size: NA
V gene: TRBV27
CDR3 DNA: TGTGCCAGCAGTCCCCCGCCCTCCCTACGATCACCCCTCCACTTT
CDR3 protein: CASSPPPSLRSPLHF

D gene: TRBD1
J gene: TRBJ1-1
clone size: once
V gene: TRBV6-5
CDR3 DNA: TGTGCCAGCAGTCGAGTCCCGGGACAGGGTAGGGCTTTCTTT
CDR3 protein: CASSRVPGQGRAFF

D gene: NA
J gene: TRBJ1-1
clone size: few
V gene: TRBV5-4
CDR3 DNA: TGTGCCAGCAGCTTGGACTTGTACGCTGAAGCTTTCTTT
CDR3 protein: CASSLDLYAEAFF

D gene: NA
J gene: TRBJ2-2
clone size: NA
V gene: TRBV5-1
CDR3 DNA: TGCGCCAGCAGCCATCAGGGGATCGGGGAGCTGTTTTTT
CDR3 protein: CASSHQGIGELFF

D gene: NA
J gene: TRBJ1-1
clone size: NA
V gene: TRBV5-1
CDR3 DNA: TGCGCCAGCAGCACGACAGACGCTAACACTGAAGCTTTCTTT
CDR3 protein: CASSTTDANTEAFF

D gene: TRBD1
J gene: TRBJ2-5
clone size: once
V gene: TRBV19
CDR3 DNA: TGTGCCAGTAGTATTCAGGGGACAGCTAAGACCCAGTACTTC
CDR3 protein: CASSIQGTAKTQYF

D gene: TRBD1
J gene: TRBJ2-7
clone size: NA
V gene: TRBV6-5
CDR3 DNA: TGTGCCAGCAGTTACCAGGGGACAGCCACCTCCTACGAGCAGTACTTC
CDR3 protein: CASSYQGTATSYEQYF

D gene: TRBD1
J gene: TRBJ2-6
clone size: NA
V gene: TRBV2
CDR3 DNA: TGTGCCAGCAGGTACTTCGGGACAGTCAACTCTGGGGCCAACGTCCTGACTTTC
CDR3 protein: CASRYFGTVNSGANVLTF

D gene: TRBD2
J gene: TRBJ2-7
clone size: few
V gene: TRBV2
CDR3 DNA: TGTGCCAGCAGTGGGAGACTAGCGGTCTCCTACGAGCAGTACTTC
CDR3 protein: CASSGRLAVSYEQYF

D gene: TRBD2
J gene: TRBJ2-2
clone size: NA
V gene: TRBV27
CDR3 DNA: TGTGCCAGCAGTTTGTTGTCGGGGAGGGACGGGGAGCTGTTTTTT
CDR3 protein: CASSLLSGRDGELFF

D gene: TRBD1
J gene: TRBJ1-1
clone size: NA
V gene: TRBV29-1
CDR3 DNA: TGCAGCGTGGACAGGGGCACTGAAGCTTTCTTT
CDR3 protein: CSVDRGTEAFF

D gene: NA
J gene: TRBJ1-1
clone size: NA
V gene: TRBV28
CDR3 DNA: TGTGCCAGCAGTTTTTTAGGCAGGGTAGGAAACACTGAAGCTTTCTTT
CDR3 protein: CASSFLGRVGNTEAFF

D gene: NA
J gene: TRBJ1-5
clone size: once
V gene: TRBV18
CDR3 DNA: TGTGCCAGCTCACTCTCGCAGGCAAGCAATCAGCCCCAGCATTTT
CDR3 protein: CASSLSQASNQPQHF

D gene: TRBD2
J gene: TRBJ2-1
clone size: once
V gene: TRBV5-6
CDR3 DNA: TGTGCCAGCAGCTTACGAAGGACTAGCGGGAGATACAATGAGCAGTTCTTC
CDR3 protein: CASSLRRTSGRYNEQFF

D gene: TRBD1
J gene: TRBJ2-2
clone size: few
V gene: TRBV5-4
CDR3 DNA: TGTGCCAGCAGCTGGGGACAGGGGAACACCGGGGAGCTGTTTTTT
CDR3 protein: CASSWGQGNTGELFF

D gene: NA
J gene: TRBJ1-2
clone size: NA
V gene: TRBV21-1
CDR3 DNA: TGTGCCAGCAGGTTACAGGGGTCTGGCTACACCTTC
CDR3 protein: CASRLQGSGYTF

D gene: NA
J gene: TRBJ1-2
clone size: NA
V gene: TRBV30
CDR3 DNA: TGTGCCGGTAACAGGGCCCCGGGTGGCTACACCTTC
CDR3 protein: CAGNRAPGGYTF

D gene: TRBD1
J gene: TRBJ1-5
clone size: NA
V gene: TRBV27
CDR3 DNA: TGTGCCAGCAGCGGACAGGGACGGAATCAGCCCCAGCATTTT
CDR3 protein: CASSGQGRNQPQHF

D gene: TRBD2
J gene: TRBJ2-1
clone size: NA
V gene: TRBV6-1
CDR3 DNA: TGTGCCAGCAGTGAATTTAGGACTAGCGGGGGCAATGAGCAGTTCTTC
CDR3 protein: CASSEFRTSGGNEQFF

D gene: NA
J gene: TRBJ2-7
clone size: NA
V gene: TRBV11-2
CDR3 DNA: TGTGCCAGCAGCCACCAGGGCGGAGAGCAGTACTTC
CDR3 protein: CASSHQGGEQYF

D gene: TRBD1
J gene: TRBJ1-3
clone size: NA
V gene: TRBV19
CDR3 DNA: TGTGCCAGTAGCAAGGGGACAGCCAGCTCTGGAAACACCATATATTTT
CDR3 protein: CASSKGTASSGNTIYF

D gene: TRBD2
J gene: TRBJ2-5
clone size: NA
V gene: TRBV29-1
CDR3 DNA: TGCAGCGTAAGCGGGGGGCAAGAGACCCAGTACTTC
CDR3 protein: CSVSGGQETQYF

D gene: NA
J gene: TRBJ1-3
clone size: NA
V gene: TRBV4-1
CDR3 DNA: TGCGCCAGCAGCAGGGCAGGGGTTTCCATTTTAGGAAACACCATATATTTT
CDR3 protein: CASSRAGVSILGNTIYF

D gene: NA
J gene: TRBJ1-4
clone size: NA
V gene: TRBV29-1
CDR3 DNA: TGCAGCGGTTCCTATTCTCCCGAAAAACTGTTTTTT
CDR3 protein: CSGSYSPEKLFF

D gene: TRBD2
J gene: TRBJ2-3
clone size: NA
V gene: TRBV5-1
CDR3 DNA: TGCGCCAGCAGCTTGTCGCGGGGGGGGACAGATACGCAGTATTTT
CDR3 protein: CASSLSRGGTDTQYF

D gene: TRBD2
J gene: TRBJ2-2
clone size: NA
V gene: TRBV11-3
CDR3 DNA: TGTGCCAGCAGCTCTTCGTGGGGACTAGCGGGGGAGAAGAACACCGGGGAGCTGTTTTTT
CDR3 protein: CASSSSWGLAGEKNTGELFF

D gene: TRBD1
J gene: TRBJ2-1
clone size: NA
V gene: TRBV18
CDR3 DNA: TGTGCCAGCTCACCAAGGGCAGGGGGTGACAATGAGCAGTTCTTC
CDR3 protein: CASSPRAGGDNEQFF

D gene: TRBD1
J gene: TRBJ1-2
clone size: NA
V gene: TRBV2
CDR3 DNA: TGTGCCAGCAGTGAGCGGACAGGGGCCAACTATGGCTACACCTTC
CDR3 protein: CASSERTGANYGYTF

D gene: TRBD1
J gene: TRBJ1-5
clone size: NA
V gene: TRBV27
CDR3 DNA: TGTGCCAGCAGTTCGTATCGAGGGGGACAGGGGGCGGTAAGCAATCAGCCCCAGCATTTT
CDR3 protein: CASSSYRGGQGAVSNQPQHF

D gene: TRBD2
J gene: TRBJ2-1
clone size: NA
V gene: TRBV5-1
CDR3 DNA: TGCGCCAGCAGCTTGGTTGTTGGAACTAGCGGGAGACTAAATGAGCAGTTCTTC
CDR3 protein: CASSLVVGTSGRLNEQFF

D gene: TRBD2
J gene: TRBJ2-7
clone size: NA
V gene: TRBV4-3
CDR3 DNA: TGCGCCAGCAGCCAAGACGCTAGCGGGAGACTCCCCGAGCAGTACTTC
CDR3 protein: CASSQDASGRLPEQYF

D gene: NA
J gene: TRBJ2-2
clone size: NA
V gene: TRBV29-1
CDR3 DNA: TGCAGCGTTGCTCTGGCGGGACCGACCGGGGAGCTGTTTTTT
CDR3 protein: CSVALAGPTGELFF

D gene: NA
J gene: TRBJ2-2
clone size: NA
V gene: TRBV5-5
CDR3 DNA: TGTGCCAGCGAAGCCACTGGTGCGAACACCGGGGAGCTGTTTTTT
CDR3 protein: CASEATGANTGELFF

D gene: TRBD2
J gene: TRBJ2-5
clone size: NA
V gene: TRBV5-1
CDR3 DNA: TGCGCCAGCAGCTTGGCCGCGGGAGGGGAGACCCAGTACTTC
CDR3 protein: CASSLAAGGETQYF

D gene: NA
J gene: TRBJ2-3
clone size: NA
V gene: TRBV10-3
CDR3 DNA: TGTGCCATCAGTGAGTCACTGGCGGGTAGAGGCGATACGCAGTATTTT
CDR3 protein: CAISESLAGRGDTQYF

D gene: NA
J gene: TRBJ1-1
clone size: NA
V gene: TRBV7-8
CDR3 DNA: TGTGCCAGCACCAGAGTCGGCCGAGAGGCAGCTTTCTTT
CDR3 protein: CASTRVGREAAFF

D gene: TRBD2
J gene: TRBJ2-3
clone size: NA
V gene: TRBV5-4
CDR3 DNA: TGTGCCAGCAGCTCCTTGACTAGCGGGACAGCAGATACGCAGTATTTT
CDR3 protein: CASSSLTSGTADTQYF

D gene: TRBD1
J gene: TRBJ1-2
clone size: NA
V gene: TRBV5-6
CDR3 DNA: TGTGCCAGCAGCTTCCGGGACAGGGGAGAATCCTATGGCTACACCTTC
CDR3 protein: CASSFRDRGESYGYTF

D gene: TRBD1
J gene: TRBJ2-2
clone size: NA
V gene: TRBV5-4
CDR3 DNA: TGTGCCAGCAGTCAGGACAGGGGGCAGGCCGGGGAGCTGTTTTTT
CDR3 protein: CASSQDRGQAGELFF

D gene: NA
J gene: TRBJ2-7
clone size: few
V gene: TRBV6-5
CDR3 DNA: TGTGCCAGCAGTTATCGGGGGACCCCCTACGAGCAGTACTTC
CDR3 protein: CASSYRGTPYEQYF

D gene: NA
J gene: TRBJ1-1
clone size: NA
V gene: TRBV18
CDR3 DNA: TGTGCCAGCTCACCGACAGAGAACACTGAAGCTTTCTTT
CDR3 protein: CASSPTENTEAFF